Listed here is a single T cell receptor (beta chain). Antigen specificity is unknown. This specimen comes from a study of OX40 agonist ivuxolimab in advanced cancers. The overall study: Head and neck, renal cell, melanoma or hepatocellular carcinoma were the cancers that dose-escalation patients had.

General observations from the study: Nonresponders, in some cases, also had low normalized T-cell clonal expansion.

Clones were read by immunoSEQ multiplex PCR, and TCRdb kept only the in-frame ones, dropping some. The sample includes about 70,000 clones, around 86% of them seen just once. The material was CD4+ or CD8+ T cells sorted from blood, obtained in a trial of the OX40 agonist ivuxolimab. The receptor was isolated from an adult with an advanced solid tumor such as melanoma, head and neck, liver or kidney cancer.

This CDR3 reads CASSPGASYEQYF. CDR3 nucleotides: TGTGCCAGCAGCCCCGGGGCTTCCTACGAGCAGTACTTC. This sequence joins TRBV7-3 and TRBJ2-7; D may be TRBD1 or TRBD2 (5 bases each). Germline-derived CDR1 and CDR2 are SGHTA and FQGTGA. The V gene lost 5 bases and the J gene lost 1 base, with 9 bases spanning the gap. The CDR3 is 13 residues long.